The 20 T cell receptor beta chains presented below share a single source sample, sequenced in a study of T cells in Graves' hyperthyroidism and ophthalmopathy. Researchers amplified the TCR beta CDR3 regions from RNA transcripts. Carried out on the TCR CDR3, a first-round RT-PCR used the HTBI primer set. MiXCR, applied by TCRdb to the multiplex PCR reads, yields one record per CDR3 protein. Altogether over 450,000 distinct CDR3 sequences are present, 15% to 20% being singletons, with the ten largest covering approximately 15%. The sequenced sample consisted of blood. The receptors originated from a woman under 30 with Graves' ophthalmopathy.

For this clonotype: The junction shows a germline mismatch at one end, possibly a read error. In DNA form, the CDR3 reads TGTGTCAGCAGCTTCGGGCCGAGCTCCTACGAGCAGTACTTC. Protein: CVSSFGPSSYEQYF. The chain couples TRBV7-9 to TRBJ2-7; D gene uncertain. This CDR3 has 14 amino acids. In germline, CDR1 is SEHNR, CDR2 FQNEAQ (reference sequence).

The rearrangement uses TRBV28 and TRBJ2-1, with unresolved D. Germline CDR1 is MDHEN and CDR2 is SYDVKM. The CDR3 spans 13 residues. Trimming shortened V by 6 bases and J by 5 bases, and 11 bases separated the two germline ends. The chain's CDR3 is CASSDPPNNEQFF. The DNA for the CDR3 is TGTGCCAGCAGCGACCCCCCGAACAATGAGCAGTTCTTC.

This clonotype was seen at least ten times. The chain combines TRBV20-1 with TRBJ2-7, with D possibly TRBD1 on 6 matching bases. The V end lost 7 bases, the J end lost 2 bases, and 12 bases lay between the germline ends. Germline CDR1 and CDR2: DFQATT and SNEGSKA (reference sequence). The CDR3 is made up of 12 amino acids. The CDR3 bases are TGCAGTGTTTTCCAGGGGCCCTACGAGCAGTACTTC. Translated, it gives CSVFQGPYEQYF.

The genes are TRBV10-3 and TRBJ1-2; D is possibly TRBD1 (6 bases). Germline V CDR1 and CDR2: ENHRY, SYGVKD. The V end lost 11 bases, the J end lost 6 bases, and 16 bases lay between the germline ends. This CDR3 region has 12 residues. The CDR3 region is CAVNAGVHGYTF. In DNA form, the CDR3 reads TGTGCCGTTAACGCAGGGGTCCATGGCTACACCTTC.

Many counts were recorded for this clonotype. The chain couples TRBV5-1 to TRBJ2-7, with 11 bases lining up with TRBD1. Looked up from germline, CDR1 is SGHRS and CDR2 is YFSETQ. The CDR3 is 15 amino acids. The trim removed 1 base at V and 2 bases at J, leaving 2 bases unmatched. CDR3 sequence (DNA): TGCGCCAGCAGCTTGAGGACAGGGGGCACCTACGAGCAGTACTTC. Translated: CASSLRTGGTYEQYF.

This clonotype came up a few times. This chain joins TRBV7-3 and TRBJ2-1; D tentatively fits TRBD1 or TRBD2 (5 bases each). The CDR3 extends over 17 amino acids. The germline CDR1 and CDR2 sequences are SGHTA and FQGTGA. Trimming removed 2 bases from V and 3 bases from J, with 17 bases in between. CDR3 residues: CASSLDSYWGNYNEQFF. CDR3 nucleotides: TGTGCCAGCAGCTTAGACTCATATTGGGGGAACTACAATGAGCAGTTCTTC.

The chain joins TRBV5-1 to TRBJ1-1; 7 bases map to TRBD1. V shed 8 bases and J 0 bases; nucleotides not matched to a gene: 7. In germline, CDR1 is SGHRS, CDR2 YFSETQ. The CDR3 extends over 14 amino acids. The CDR3 sequence: CASSDRPMNTEAFF. CDR3 bases: TGCGCCAGTTCGGACAGGCCCATGAACACTGAAGCTTTCTTT.

CDR3 nucleotide sequence: TGCGCCAGCAGCCGGGACTACTCCTACAATGAGCAGTTCTTC. It is translated as CASSRDYSYNEQFF. The chain recombines TRBV5-1 with TRBJ2-1, with 7 bases identical to TRBD2. The germline V gene encodes CDR1 SGHRS and CDR2 YFSETQ. The CDR3 is 14 residues long. The V gene end was trimmed by 4 bases and the J gene end by 0 bases; junction bases not matched to a gene: 1.

This chain links TRBV29-1 with TRBJ2-7; no definite D call. The CDR3 spans 12 residues. The V gene's germline CDR1 is SQVTM and CDR2 ANQGSEA. Trimming took off 3 bases at V and 2 bases at J, with 8 bases between the two ends. The CDR3 sequence: CSVEAETYEQYF. In nucleotides, the CDR3 is TGCAGCGTTGAGGCGGAAACCTACGAGCAGTACTTC.

The CDR3 here is CASASRLFNEQYF. The CDR3, as DNA: TGTGCCAGCGCCAGCCGGTTATTCAACGAGCAGTACTTC. The chain combines TRBV7-6 with TRBJ2-7; D uncertain. Trimming removed 8 bases at V and 5 bases at J, with 16 bases between. The CDR3 has 13 residues. CDR1 SGHVS and CDR2 FNYEAQ come from the germline V gene.

This clonotype was counted ten times or more. The chain recombines TRBV20-1 with TRBJ2-7; tentatively, D is TRBD1 or TRBD2 (6 bases each). The CDR3 has 10 amino acids. From germline, CDR1 is DFQATT and CDR2 SNEGSKA (reference sequence). The V and J ends lost 3 bases and 9 bases respectively, with 9 bases between them. This CDR3 is CSASGGGQYF. The DNA of the CDR3 is TGCAGTGCTAGTGGAGGGGGGCAGTACTTC.

This clonotype was detected only a few times. The chain combines TRBV7-2 with TRBJ1-6; 7 nucleotides align to TRBD1. Germline CDR1 reads SGHTA; CDR2 reads FQGNSA. The CDR3 covers 16 residues. Losses at the gene ends were 9 bases for V and 2 bases for J; bases not matched to a gene: 10. This chain's CDR3 is CASSTDRNAYNSPLHF. The CDR3 coding sequence is TGTGCCAGTAGTACGGACAGGAACGCCTATAATTCACCCCTCCACTTT.

This clonotype was seen more than once but under ten times. The genes are TRBV6-2 or TRBV6-3 and TRBJ2-1; D is perhaps TRBD2 (6 bases). V was pared by 0 bases and J by 13 bases, with 10 bases between. This CDR3 has 12 residues. Germline V lookup: CDR1 MNHEY, CDR2 SVGEGT. The CDR3 nucleotides are TGTGCCAGCAGTTACTCGAGGCGGGAACAGTTCTTC. This translates into CASSYSRREQFF.

This clonotype was found many times. The chain joins TRBV12-5 to TRBJ2-5; 8 nucleotides align to TRBD1. The CDR3 length is 14 residues. V shed 5 bases and J 5 bases; nucleotides not matched to a gene: 7. Per germline, CDR1 LGHNT and CDR2 FRNRAP. The CDR3 nucleotides are TGTGCTAGTGGTAACGGACAGGGATGGGAGACCCAGTACTTC. It specifies CASGNGQGWETQYF. The entire variable domain, with the rest obtained from reference TRBV12-5 and TRBJ2-5, is as follows: DARVTQTPRHKVTEMGQEVTMRCQPILGHNTVFWYRQTMMQGLELLAYFRNRAPLDDSGMPKDRFSAEMPDATLATLKIQPSEPRDSAVYFCASGNGQGWETQYFGPGTRLLVL.

The chain couples TRBV20-1 to TRBJ2-1; 11 bases align to TRBD2. The CDR3 totals 16 residues. Germline V CDR1 and CDR2: DFQATT, SNEGSKA (reference sequence). V lost 4 bases to trimming and J lost 0 bases; unmatched junction nucleotides: 5. CDR3 sequence reads: CSATPTSGISYNEQFF. CDR3 DNA: TGCAGTGCTACACCGACTAGCGGGATCTCCTACAATGAGCAGTTCTTC.

This clonotype has ten or more counts. The chain is built from TRBV18 and TRBJ2-2; 9 bases match TRBD2. CDR1 and CDR2 from the germline V gene are KGHSH and LQKENI. The CDR3 contains 16 residues. The junction had 8 bases not matched to a gene; V was cut back by 3 bases and J by 6 bases. CDR3 residues: CASSPPGLAFSGELFF. CDR3 sequence (DNA): TGTGCCAGCTCACCTCCGGGACTAGCCTTCTCCGGGGAGCTGTTTTTT.

This clonotype was seen repeatedly, ten times or more. The CDR3 DNA is TGCAGTGCTAGTTCTCTCGGGACTACGTACAATGAGCAGTTCTTC. Its protein product is CSASSLGTTYNEQFF. The genes are TRBV20-1 and TRBJ2-1; 7 bases align to TRBD2. The CDR3 extends over 15 amino acids. V gave up 3 bases and J gave up 4 bases; unmatched junction bases: 9. Germline-derived CDR1 and CDR2 are DFQATT and SNEGSKA (reference sequence).

There are a few counts of this clonotype. The V and J genes are TRBV11-2 and TRBJ2-1, with 9 bases identical to TRBD2. Germline lookup yields CDR1 SGHAT and CDR2 FQNNGV. The CDR3 is 16 residues long. Unmatched junction bases numbered 13, after V lost 6 bases and J lost 7 bases. In DNA form, the CDR3 reads TGTGCCAGCAGTGATTTCGGCGGGAGGGCCAAGAATGAGCAGTTCTTC. It encodes CASSDFGGRAKNEQFF.

A few counts support this clonotype. The chain is built from TRBV14 and TRBJ1-2; 9 bases line up with TRBD1. Germline trimming cut 0 bases from V and 4 bases from J; bases unmatched to any gene: 12. Germline CDR1 and CDR2: SGHDN and FVKESK. The CDR3 totals 18 residues. CDR3 in amino acids: CASSQDVLRTGDSYGYTF. DNA for the CDR3: TGTGCCAGCAGCCAAGACGTCCTCCGGACAGGGGATTCCTATGGCTACACCTTC.

This clonotype was counted only a few times. The V gene is TRBV2, the J gene TRBJ1-1; possibly TRBD1 for D (6 bases). The germline V gene has CDR1 SNHLY and CDR2 FYNNEI. The CDR3 extends over 16 amino acids. The ends were cut back, 0 bases at V and 0 bases at J, with 11 bases in the middle. The CDR3 nucleotides read TGTGCCAGCAGTGAAGCCGGACAGCTCATGAACACTGAAGCTTTCTTT. Amino acid sequence: CASSEAGQLMNTEAFF. The full variable domain, completed using reference TRBV2 and TRBJ1-1, is EPEVTQTPSHQVTQMGQEVILRCVPISNHLYFYWYRQILGQKVEFLVSFYNNEISEKSEIFDDQFSVERPDGSNFTLKIRSTKLEDSAMYFCASSEAGQLMNTEAFFGQGTRLTVV.